These T cell receptor beta chains were read from a single sample in a study of OX40 agonist ivuxolimab in advanced cancers. The assay was immunoSEQ multiplex PCR, and TCRdb's table has in-frame clones only and misses some. The sample has about 80,000 clones, around nine tenths seen once. The sample was CD4+ or CD8+ T cells sorted from blood, taken in a trial of the OX40 agonist ivuxolimab. Receptors originate from an adult with an advanced solid tumor such as melanoma, head and neck, liver or kidney cancer. Each CDR3 is given with its conserved first and last residue. The D gene is left open where the match is weak. Some rows have no size entry. The others give once, few or many, or a class for an expanded clone.

>-|TRBJ2-2|TRBV11-3|13|-
TGTGCCAGCAGCTTAGTAGGGGCCGGGGAGCTGTTTTTT
CASSLVGAGELFF
>-|TRBJ2-6|TRBV28|14|-
TGTGCCAGCAGACCACTCCCGGGGGCCAACGTCCTGACTTTC
CASRPLPGANVLTF
>-|TRBJ1-4|TRBV5-1|15|-
TGCGCCAGCAGCTTGGATGGGGGGGCTAATGAAAAACTGTTTTTT
CASSLDGGANEKLFF
>-|TRBJ1-1|TRBV7-9|13|-
TGTGCCAGCAGTTCGGACACGAGAGTTGAAGCTTTCTTT
CASSSDTRVEAFF
>-|TRBJ1-2|TRBV7-9|17|TRBD1
TGTGCCAGCAATCGACAGGGGGCCAGGCCAGCTAACTATGGCTACACCTTC
CASNRQGARPANYGYTF
>-|TRBJ2-7|TRBV28|12|-
TGTGCCAGCAGTGGGGGTTTGTCCGAGCAGTACTTC
CASSGGLSEQYF
>-|TRBJ2-1|TRBV11-2|12|-
TGTGCCAGCAGCTTAGATCGGGGAGGGCAGTTCTTC
CASSLDRGGQFF
>-|TRBJ2-1|TRBV28|13|-
TGTGCCAGCGGGGGCCACAGCTACAATGAGCAGTTCTTC
CASGGHSYNEQFF
>few|TRBJ2-5|TRBV6-5|11|-
TGTGCCAGTAGAGGGGCGGAGACCCAGTACTTC
CASRGAETQYF
>-|TRBJ2-7|TRBV2|14|-
TGTGCCAGCAGTGGCACACAGTCAATCTACGAGCAGTACTTC
CASSGTQSIYEQYF
>once|TRBJ1-1|TRBV5-5|13|-
TGTGCCAGCAGCCCCGACTGGAACACTGAAGCTTTCTTT
CASSPDWNTEAFF
>-|TRBJ2-4|TRBV6-4|13|-
TGTGCCAGCAGTGCCCAACAGGGTAACATTCAGTACTTC
CASSAQQGNIQYF
>-|TRBJ2-1|TRBV18|11|-
TGTGCCAGCTGGGGAACGGATCAGCAGTTCTTC
CASWGTDQQFF
>once|TRBJ1-4|TRBV5-1|15|-
TGCGCCAGCAGCTTGGGACAGGCAACTAATGAAAAACTGTTTTTT
CASSLGQATNEKLFF
>-|TRBJ2-5|TRBV7-8|13|-
TGTGCCAGCTCCCTATCCTACGAAGGGACCCAGTACTTC
CASSLSYEGTQYF
>-|TRBJ2-4|TRBV25-1|15|TRBD2
TGTGCCAGCAGTGACGCGGGGGTGACCAAAAACATTCAGTACTTC
CASSDAGVTKNIQYF
>-|TRBJ1-1|TRBV10-1|13|-
TGCGCCAGCAGGGAGAACAGGGTTACTGAAGCTTTCTTT
CASRENRVTEAFF
>-|TRBJ2-7|TRBV19|14|TRBD1
TGTGCCAGTAGCAACGACAGGGGGGCCTACGAGCAGTACTTC
CASSNDRGAYEQYF
>-|TRBJ1-5|TRBV6-1|14|-
TGTGCCAGCAGTGACACCTCGACTGTACAGCCCCAGCATTTT
CASSDTSTVQPQHF
>-|TRBJ1-6|TRBV2|13|TRBD1
TGTGCCAGCATTGGGCAGGGGGTTTCACCCCTCCACTTT
CASIGQGVSPLHF
>-|TRBJ2-1|TRBV4-1|16|TRBD1
TGCGCCAGCAGCCAGGCGACAGGGTATCCCTACAATGAGCAGTTCTTC
CASSQATGYPYNEQFF
>-|TRBJ2-7|TRBV27|17|-
TGTGCCAGCAGTCCGGGGATGTTGGCCAGGGCACACTACGAGCAGTACTTC
CASSPGMLARAHYEQYF
>-|TRBJ2-6|TRBV5-4|15|-
TGTGCCAGCAGCTTGACGCAGGCTGGGGCCAACGTCCTGACTTTC
CASSLTQAGANVLTF